These T cell receptor beta chains were read from a single sample in a study of technical replicates of blood from a handful of donors. TCRdb's table, derived via immunoSEQ multiplex PCR, lists solely in-frame clones and lacks some. The profile shows 80,000 to 100,000 clones, around 96% of them singletons. What was sequenced was T cells isolated from PBMCs. The receptors were sampled from a human donor in good health. Each CDR3 is given with its conserved first and last residue. A D gene is named only where the DNA matches it firmly. Part of the rows lack a size; the others show once, few, many or a class for expanded clones.

J gene,V gene,clone size,D gene,CDR3 protein,CDR3 DNA
TRBJ2-1,TRBV4-3,.,.,CASSQDHRDDEQFF,TGCGCCAGCAGCCAAGATCACAGGGACGATGAGCAGTTCTTC
TRBJ2-2,TRBV7-6,.,.,CASSPLPGNRGELFF,TGTGCCAGCAGCCCCCTCCCAGGGAATCGCGGGGAGCTGTTTTTT
TRBJ2-1,TRBV5-1,.,TRBD2,CASSLGLAGVDEQFF,TGCGCCAGCAGTCTCGGACTAGCGGGAGTTGATGAGCAGTTCTTC
TRBJ1-5,TRBV25-1,.,.,CASSEWASNQPQHF,TGTGCCAGCAGTGAATGGGCCAGCAATCAGCCCCAGCATTTT
TRBJ2-4,TRBV9,.,.,CASSVPGDIQYF,TGTGCCAGCAGCGTACCAGGGGACATTCAGTACTTC
TRBJ1-1,TRBV6-5,few,TRBD1,CASIITGVGETEAFF,TGTGCCAGCATTATTACAGGGGTAGGGGAAACTGAAGCTTTCTTT
TRBJ1-5,TRBV6-1,few,.,CASRDSFHQPQHF,TGTGCCAGCCGAGACTCATTTCATCAGCCCCAGCATTTT
TRBJ2-7,TRBV14,.,.,CASQRGGGSYEQYF,TGTGCCAGCCAAAGGGGGGGCGGCTCCTACGAGCAGTACTTC
TRBJ2-1,TRBV29-1,.,.,CSVEGLQRRLNEQFF,TGCAGCGTTGAAGGACTTCAGCGGCGCTTAAATGAGCAGTTCTTC
TRBJ2-3,TRBV27,.,.,CASSLGRSLGTQYF,TGTGCCAGCAGTTTGGGCAGGTCTTTGGGTACGCAGTATTTT
TRBJ2-3,TRBV6-6,.,TRBD2,CASSSGLAGGVNTQYF,TGTGCCAGCAGTTCCGGTCTAGCGGGAGGGGTCAATACGCAGTATTTT
TRBJ2-3,TRBV6-5,.,.,CASSWRDTQYF,TGTGCCAGCAGCTGGAGGGATACGCAGTATTTT
TRBJ2-3,TRBV7-8,.,TRBD2,CASSLYGRAVTTDTQYF,TGTGCCAGCAGCTTGTACGGGAGGGCCGTGACCACAGATACGCAGTATTTT
TRBJ2-7,TRBV5-6,.,TRBD2,CASRSLAGTSYEQYF,TGTGCCAGCAGAAGTCTAGCGGGGACTTCCTACGAGCAGTACTTC
TRBJ2-3,TRBV9,once,.,CASSVGARADTQYF,TGTGCCAGCAGCGTAGGAGCGCGGGCAGATACGCAGTATTTT
TRBJ2-7,TRBV6-6,.,TRBD1,CASSSLRTGELEQYF,TGTGCCAGCAGTTCCCTCCGGACAGGGGAACTCGAGCAGTACTTC
TRBJ2-1,TRBV11-3,.,TRBD2,CASSPTGLAGQEQFF,TGTGCCAGCAGCCCGACGGGACTAGCGGGACAAGAGCAGTTCTTC
TRBJ1-5,TRBV19,.,.,CASSQDRNQPQHF,TGTGCCAGTAGCCAAGACAGAAATCAGCCCCAGCATTTT
TRBJ1-5,TRBV19,.,.,CASSRQGNQPQHF,TGTGCCAGTAGTCGACAGGGCAATCAGCCCCAGCATTTT
TRBJ2-1,TRBV5-5,.,TRBD2,CASSLTSGAYNEQFF,TGTGCCAGCAGCTTGACTAGCGGGGCCTACAATGAGCAGTTCTTC
TRBJ2-7,TRBV7-9,.,TRBD2,CASSPISSGGPRSSYEQYF,TGTGCCAGCAGTCCCATTAGCTCGGGAGGGCCCCGGAGCTCCTACGAGCAGTACTTC
TRBJ2-7,TRBV7-2,.,.,CASSAPGHAYEQYF,TGTGCCAGCAGCGCACCGGGACACGCCTACGAGCAGTACTTC
TRBJ1-2,TRBV28,.,TRBD1,CASSEDRDLLGGYTF,TGTGCCAGCAGCGAGGACAGGGACTTGTTAGGTGGCTACACCTTC
TRBJ2-5,TRBV5-4,.,.,CASSLGSGYQETQYF,TGTGCCAGCAGCTTGGGGAGCGGGTACCAAGAGACCCAGTACTTC
TRBJ2-7,TRBV19,.,TRBD1,CASETGGNEQYF,TGTGCCAGTGAAACAGGGGGCAACGAGCAGTACTTC
TRBJ2-4,TRBV6-5,.,TRBD2,CASSLRVGGRSIQYF,TGTGCCAGCAGTCTTCGAGTGGGGGGGAGGAGCATTCAGTACTTC
TRBJ2-7,TRBV6-5,few,TRBD1,CASRSGTGGEQYF,TGTGCCAGCAGATCCGGGACAGGGGGCGAGCAGTACTTC
TRBJ2-1,TRBV30,.,TRBD2,CAWSAGRLKREGHSSSYNEQFF,TGTGCCTGGAGTGCGGGACGTCTAAAGCGGGAGGGCCACTCAAGCTCCTACAATGAGCAGTTCTTC
TRBJ1-1,TRBV27,few,.,CASGSGLGNTEAFF,TGTGCCAGCGGCTCAGGGTTGGGGAACACTGAAGCTTTCTTT
TRBJ1-1,TRBV25-1,.,.,CASSDLGGTEAFF,TGTGCCAGCAGCGATCTGGGAGGGACTGAAGCTTTCTTT
TRBJ1-4,TRBV29-1,.,TRBD1,CSVEDPGDRTNEKLFF,TGCAGCGTTGAAGATCCAGGGGACAGGACTAATGAAAAACTGTTTTTT
TRBJ1-5,TRBV2,.,.,CASSEHRLDQPQHF,TGTGCCAGCAGTGAGCACAGGTTGGATCAGCCCCAGCATTTT
TRBJ2-7,TRBV10-3,once,TRBD2,CAISGSGTYEQYF,TGTGCCATCAGTGGGAGCGGGACTTACGAGCAGTACTTC
TRBJ2-5,TRBV6-1,.,TRBD2,CASSEGFLAGGPKTQYF,TGTGCCAGCAGTGAAGGGTTCCTAGCGGGAGGGCCCAAGACCCAGTACTTC
TRBJ1-1,TRBV29-1,.,.,CSVAGQLNTEAFF,TGCAGCGTTGCTGGACAGCTGAACACTGAAGCTTTCTTT
TRBJ2-5,TRBV30,.,.,CAWSVPSWGEETQYF,TGTGCCTGGAGTGTACCTAGCTGGGGAGAAGAGACCCAGTACTTC
TRBJ2-2,TRBV6-4,.,.,CASSEQPQRGGELFF,TGTGCCAGCAGTGAACAGCCACAAAGGGGCGGGGAGCTGTTTTTT
TRBJ2-7,TRBV6-5,.,.,CASSYSGLGYEQYF,TGTGCCAGCAGTTACTCGGGACTTGGTTACGAGCAGTACTTC
TRBJ1-1,TRBV7-8,.,.,CASSLGPTGLNTEAFF,TGTGCCAGCAGCTTAGGGCCGACCGGGTTGAACACTGAAGCTTTCTTT